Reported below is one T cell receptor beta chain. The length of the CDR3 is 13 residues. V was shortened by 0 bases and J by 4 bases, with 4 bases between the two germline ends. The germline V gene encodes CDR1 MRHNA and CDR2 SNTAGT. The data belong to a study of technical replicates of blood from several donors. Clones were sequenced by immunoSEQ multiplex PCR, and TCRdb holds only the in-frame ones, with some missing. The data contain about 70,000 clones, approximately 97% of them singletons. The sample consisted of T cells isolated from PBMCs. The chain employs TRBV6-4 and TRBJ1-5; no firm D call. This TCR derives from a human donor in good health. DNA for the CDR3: TGTGCCAGCAGTGACTCCAGTAATCAGCCCCAGCATTTT. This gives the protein CASSDSSNQPQHF.